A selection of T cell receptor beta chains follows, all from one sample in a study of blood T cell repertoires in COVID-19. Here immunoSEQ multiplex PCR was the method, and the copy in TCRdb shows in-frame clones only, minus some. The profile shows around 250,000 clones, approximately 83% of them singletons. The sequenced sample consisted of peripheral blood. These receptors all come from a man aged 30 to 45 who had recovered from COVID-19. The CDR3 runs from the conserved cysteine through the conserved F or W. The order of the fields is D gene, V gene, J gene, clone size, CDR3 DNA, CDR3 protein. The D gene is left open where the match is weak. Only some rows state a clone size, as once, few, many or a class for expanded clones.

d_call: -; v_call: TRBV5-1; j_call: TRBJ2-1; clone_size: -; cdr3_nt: TGCGCCAGCAGCTCCTACAGCTACAATGAGCAGTTCTTC; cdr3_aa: CASSSYSYNEQFF
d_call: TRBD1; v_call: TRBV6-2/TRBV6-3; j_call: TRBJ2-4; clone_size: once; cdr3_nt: TGTGCCAGCAGCCACCGGGACAGGGCAAACATTCAGTACTTC; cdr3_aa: CASSHRDRANIQYF
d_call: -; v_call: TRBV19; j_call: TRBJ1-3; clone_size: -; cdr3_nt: TGTGCCAGTAGTTCAGGGAGGACTGTGGACACCATATATTTT; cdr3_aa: CASSSGRTVDTIYF
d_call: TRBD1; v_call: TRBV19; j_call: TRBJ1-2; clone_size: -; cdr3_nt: TGTGCCAGTAGGGGACAGGGGTCTAATGGCTACACCTTC; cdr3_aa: CASRGQGSNGYTF
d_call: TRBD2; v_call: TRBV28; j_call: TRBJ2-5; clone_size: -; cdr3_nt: TGTGCCAGCAGTTTGATCGGCGGGGGGGCCGGCGGGACCCAGTACTTC; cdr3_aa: CASSLIGGGAGGTQYF
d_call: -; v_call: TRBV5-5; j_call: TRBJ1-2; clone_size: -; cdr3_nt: TGTGCCAGCAGCTTGCCAGCCCGGGGAGGTGGCTACACCTTC; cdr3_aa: CASSLPARGGGYTF
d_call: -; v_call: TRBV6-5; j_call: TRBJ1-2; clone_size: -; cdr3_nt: TGTGCCAGCAGGGTGACAGGACCTAAGGGTGGCTACACCTTC; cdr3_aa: CASRVTGPKGGYTF
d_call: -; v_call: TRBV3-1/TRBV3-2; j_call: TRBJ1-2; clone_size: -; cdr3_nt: TGTGCCAGCAGCCAAGGGGCCGGGGGGCACTATGGCTACACCTTC; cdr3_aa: CASSQGAGGHYGYTF
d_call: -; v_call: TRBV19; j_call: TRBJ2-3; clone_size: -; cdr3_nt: TGTGCCAGTAGTAATCAAGAGTCAGATACGCAGTATTTT; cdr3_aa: CASSNQESDTQYF
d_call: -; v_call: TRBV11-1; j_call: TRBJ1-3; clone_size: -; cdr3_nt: TGTGCCAGCAGCTCTACTAAGACCGAGGTTAAAAGCACCATATATTTT; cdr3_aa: CASSSTKTEVKSTIYF
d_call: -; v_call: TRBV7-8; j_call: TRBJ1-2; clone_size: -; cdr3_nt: TGTGCCAGCAGGCCGGGGGGAAACTATGGCTACACCTTC; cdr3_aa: CASRPGGNYGYTF
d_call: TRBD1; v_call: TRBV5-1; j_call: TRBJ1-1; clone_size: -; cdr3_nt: TGCGCCAGCAGCGGCGTCGGGACAGTGAACACTGAAGCTTTCTTT; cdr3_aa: CASSGVGTVNTEAFF
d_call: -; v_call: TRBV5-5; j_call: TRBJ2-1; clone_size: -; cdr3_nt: TGTGCCAGCAGCTTGATTTTTAGGGGACTGCGCAACAATGAGCAGTTCTTC; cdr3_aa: CASSLIFRGLRNNEQFF
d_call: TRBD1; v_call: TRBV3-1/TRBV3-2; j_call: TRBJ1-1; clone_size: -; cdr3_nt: TGTGCCAGCAGCCGCAGGGGGGAGGACACTGAAGCTTTCTTT; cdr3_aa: CASSRRGEDTEAFF
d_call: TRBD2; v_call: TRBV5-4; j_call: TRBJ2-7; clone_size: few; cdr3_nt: TGTGCCAGCAGCTTGGCCTTCGGGCGGGGGGGCGCCGAGCAGTACTTC; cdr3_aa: CASSLAFGRGGAEQYF
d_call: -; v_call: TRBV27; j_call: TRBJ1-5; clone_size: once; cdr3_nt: TGTGCCAGCAGTTTACGGGATAGCAATCAGCCCCAGCATTTT; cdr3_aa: CASSLRDSNQPQHF
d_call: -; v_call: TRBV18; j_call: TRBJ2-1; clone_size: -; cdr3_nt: TGTGCCAGCTCACCCCTAGTTAGCAATGAGCAGTTCTTC; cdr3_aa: CASSPLVSNEQFF
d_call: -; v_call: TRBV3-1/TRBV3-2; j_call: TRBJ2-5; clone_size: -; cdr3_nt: TGTGCCAGCAGCCACCTTTACAGTCAAGAGACCCAGTACTTC; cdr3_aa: CASSHLYSQETQYF
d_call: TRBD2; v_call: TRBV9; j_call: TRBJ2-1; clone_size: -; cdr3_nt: TGTGCCAGCAGCGTAGACGGGGGGACCTACAATGAGCAGTTCTTC; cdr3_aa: CASSVDGGTYNEQFF
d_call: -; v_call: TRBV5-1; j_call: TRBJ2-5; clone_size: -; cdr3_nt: TGCGCCAGCAGCTTGGGTTCGGGGACAAGGGAAGAGACCCAGTACTTC; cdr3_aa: CASSLGSGTREETQYF
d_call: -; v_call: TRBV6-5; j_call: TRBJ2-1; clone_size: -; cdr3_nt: TGTGCCACCCGGGCTCAGGGGACCAATGAGCAGTTCTTC; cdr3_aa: CATRAQGTNEQFF
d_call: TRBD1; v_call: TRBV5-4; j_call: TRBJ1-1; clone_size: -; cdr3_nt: TGTGCCAGCAGCCCGGACAGGATGAACACTGAAGCTTTCTTT; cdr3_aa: CASSPDRMNTEAFF
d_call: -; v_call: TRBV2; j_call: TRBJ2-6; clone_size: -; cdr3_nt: TGTGCCAGCACCTTCGATACGAGTTCTGGGGCCAACGTCCTGACTTTC; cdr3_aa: CASTFDTSSGANVLTF
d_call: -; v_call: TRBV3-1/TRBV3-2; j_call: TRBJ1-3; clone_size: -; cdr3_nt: TGTGCCAGCAGCCAAGGCAGGGGCGTTGGAAACACCATATATTTT; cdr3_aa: CASSQGRGVGNTIYF
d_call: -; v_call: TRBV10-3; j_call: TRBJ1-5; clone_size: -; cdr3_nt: TGTGCCACCTCGGGGGGTGACGGCAATCAGCCCCAGCATTTT; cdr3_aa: CATSGGDGNQPQHF